This T cell receptor (beta chain) was recorded in a study of technical replicates of blood from a handful of donors. Clones were read by immunoSEQ multiplex PCR, and TCRdb kept only the in-frame ones, dropping some. The data hold 50,000 to 65,000 clones, with over 85% observed a single time. This TCR came from a human donor in good health. Some clones in this sample may be carry-over from other donors' samples. The material sequenced was PBMCs.

This CDR3 is CAWSGPPGLEKSPLHF. The CDR3, as DNA: TGTGCCTGGAGTGGACCCCCCGGCCTGGAGAAATCACCCCTCCACTTT. The chain is built from TRBV30 and TRBJ1-6, with D unresolved. V lost 1 base and J lost 10, with 20 bases in between. The CDR3 runs 16 residues. CDR1 and CDR2 (germline): GTSNPN, SVGIG (reference sequence).